A single sample gave rise to the 14 T cell receptor beta chains below, sequenced in a study of shared clonotypes between healthy human individuals. Only in-frame clones appear in the TCRdb table, and some are missing; sequencing was by immunoSEQ multiplex PCR. The repertoire holds approximately 500,000 clones, with roughly 80% as singletons. Sequencing was performed on PBMCs. All receptors come from a woman aged 40 to 49 in good health. Some clones in this sample may be carry-over from other donors' samples.

Regarding this clone: Being one base from a much bigger clone, this may be a read error. The CDR3: CASSLGAKVAWGNTIYF. CDR3 DNA: TGCGCCAGCAGTCTAGGGGCTAAGGTGGCATGGGGAAACACCATATATTTT. The chain has TRBV23-1 and TRBJ1-3, with TRBD1 as a possible D gene (5 bases). TRBV23-1 is given ORF status, its function remaining uncertain. CDR3 size: 17 residues. V was trimmed by 4 bases and J by 4 bases, leaving 20 bases between them.

This sequence joins TRBV27 and TRBJ1-5; 10 nucleotides match TRBD1. The CDR3 loop spans 13 amino acids. Losses at the gene ends were 4 bases for V and 10 bases for J; bases not matched to a gene: 4. Germline CDR1 is MNHEY and CDR2 is SMNVEV (reference sequence). This chain's CDR3 is CASSSGQGGPQHF. The CDR3, as DNA: TGTGCCAGCAGTTCCGGACAGGGGGGACCCCAGCATTTT.

The rearrangement links TRBV5-1 to TRBJ2-7, with D uncertain. V was pared by 0 bases and J by 1 base, with 8 bases between. The CDR3 is made up of 14 amino acids. Germline CDR1 and CDR2: SGHRS and YFSETQ. The CDR3 loop is CASSLESESYEQYF. CDR3 coding DNA: TGCGCCAGCAGCTTGGAGAGCGAGTCCTACGAGCAGTACTTC. The whole variable domain, remainder taken from reference TRBV5-1 and TRBJ2-7, is KAGVTQTPRYLIKTRGQQVTLSCSPISGHRSVSWYQQTPGQGLQFLFEYFSETQRNKGNFPGRFSGRQFSNSRSEMNVSTLELGDSALYLCASSLESESYEQYFGPGTRLTVT.

V usage is TRBV27 and J usage is TRBJ2-2, with a weak D call TRBD2 (7 bases). The CDR3 length is 15 residues. The germline V and J ends were trimmed by 5 bases and 6 bases, with 16 bases remaining between them. Per germline, CDR1 MNHEY and CDR2 SMNVEV (reference sequence). The CDR3 nucleotides read TGTGCCAGCAGTGGGGGGGCAGGGTTAGCCGGGGAGCTGTTTTTT. It translates to CASSGGAGLAGELFF.

The chain links TRBV29-1 to TRBJ1-4; no clear D gene. V lost 6 bases to trimming and J lost 8 bases, with 13 bases between them. The CDR3 totals 12 residues. Germline CDR1 SQVTM, CDR2 ANQGSEA. The CDR3 is CSVAIPGEKLFF. The CDR3, as DNA: TGCAGCGTGGCCATACCGGGCGAAAAACTGTTTTTT.

This clone was recorded only once. This chain uses TRBV5-1 with TRBJ1-1; D remains unclear. Trimming shortened V by 5 bases and J by 5 bases, and 10 bases separated the two germline ends. The CDR3 loop spans 12 amino acids. CDR1 is SGHRS, CDR2 YFSETQ, per germline. The CDR3, as DNA: TGCGCCAGCAGGTGGGGTGAGACTGAAGCTTTCTTT. Translating gives CASRWGETEAFF.

The chain is built from TRBV5-1 and TRBJ2-7, with 9 bases matching TRBD2. Trimming took 3 bases from V and 5 from J; bases not matched to a gene: 12. The CDR3 extends over 16 amino acids. Germline lookup yields CDR1 SGHRS and CDR2 YFSETQ. The CDR3 region is CASSWAPSGRRNEQYF. CDR3 sequence (DNA): TGCGCCAGCAGCTGGGCCCCGAGCGGGAGGAGGAACGAGCAGTACTTC.

The V call is TRBV2, the J call TRBJ2-7; no definite D call. Trimming took off 2 bases at V and 0 bases at J, with 8 bases between the two ends. From germline, CDR1 is SNHLY and CDR2 FYNNEI. The CDR3 length is 14 residues. CDR3 nucleotide sequence: TGTGCCAGCAGTGAACAGGCTAACTCCTACGAGCAGTACTTC. This sequence encodes CASSEQANSYEQYF.

In the case of this clone: A far larger clone is only one base removed, so a read error is likely. V usage is TRBV10-3 and J usage is TRBJ2-5; D gene uncertain. TRBJ2-7 matches the DNA end more closely, so the J call is doubtful. This CDR3 has 15 amino acids. Germline V CDR1 and CDR2: ENHRY, SYGVKD. The chain's CDR3 is CAISEGPSSPYEQYF. DNA of the CDR3: TGTGCCATCAGTGAGGGGCCTTCGTCGCCCTACGAGCAGTACTTC.

The V call is TRBV18, the J call TRBJ2-3; D gene unclear. This CDR3 has 12 amino acids. Trimming shortened V by 3 bases and J by 4 bases, and 5 bases separated the two germline ends. Germline CDR1 and CDR2: KGHSH and LQKENI. The CDR3 spells CASSPYSDTQYF. The CDR3 region has the DNA TGTGCCAGCTCACCCTATTCAGATACGCAGTATTTT.

The rearrangement uses TRBV23-1 and TRBJ1-2, with TRBD1 identical over 12 bases. TRBV23-1 is sorted into the ORF group, with uncertain function. CDR3 size: 14 residues. J gave up 4 bases and V 11 bases, and 8 bases lay outside the gene matches. In DNA, the CDR3 is TGCGCCGGACGAGGGACAGGGGGCGGCTATGGCTACACCTTC. It is translated as CAGRGTGGGYGYTF.

V is TRBV27 and J is TRBJ1-2; the D gene is possibly TRBD1 (6 bases). CDR3 length equals 19 residues. Germline assignment: CDR1 MNHEY and CDR2 SMNVEV (reference sequence). V dropped 3 bases and J dropped 3 bases, with 26 bases sitting between them. The CDR3 loop is CASSFSPAQGLGDYYGYTF. DNA for the CDR3: TGTGCCAGCAGTTTCTCCCCGGCACAGGGCTTGGGCGACTACTATGGCTACACCTTC.

This clone occurred once. It differs at one base from a far larger clone, so likely a read error. The sample has other DNA sequences that encode this CDR3 too. The V call is TRBV11-3, the J call TRBJ2-2; a possible D gene is TRBD2 (5 bases). The CDR3 runs 15 residues. Germline CDR1 SGHNT, CDR2 YENEEA. As DNA, the CDR3 is TGTGCTAGCAGCTTAGACGGGCCGGGGACCGGGGAGCTGTTTTTT. Translation: CASSLDGPGTGELFF.

Remarks on this clone: It is likely a read error: a sequence one base away is far more abundant. The sample contains more than one DNA sequence encoding this CDR3. This chain uses TRBV5-6 with TRBJ2-6; the D gene could be TRBD1 or TRBD2 (6 bases each). This CDR3 has 15 residues. Germline loops: CDR1 SGHDT, CDR2 YYEEEE. CDR3 protein: CASSSWGAGANVLTF. CDR3 sequence (DNA): TGTGCCAGCAGCTCCTGGGGGGCCGGGGCCAATGTCCTGACTTTC.